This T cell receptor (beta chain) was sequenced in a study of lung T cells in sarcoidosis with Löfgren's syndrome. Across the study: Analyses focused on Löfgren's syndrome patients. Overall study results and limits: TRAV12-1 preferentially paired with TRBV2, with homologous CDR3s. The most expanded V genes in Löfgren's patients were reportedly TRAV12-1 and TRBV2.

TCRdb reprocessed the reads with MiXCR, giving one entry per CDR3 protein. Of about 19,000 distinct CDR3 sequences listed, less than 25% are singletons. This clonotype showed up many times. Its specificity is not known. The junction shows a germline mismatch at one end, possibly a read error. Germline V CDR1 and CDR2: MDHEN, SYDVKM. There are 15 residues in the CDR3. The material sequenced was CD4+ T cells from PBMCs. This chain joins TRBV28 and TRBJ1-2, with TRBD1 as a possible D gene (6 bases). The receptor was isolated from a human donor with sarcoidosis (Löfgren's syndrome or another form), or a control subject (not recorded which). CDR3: CASSPPPGQSHGCTF. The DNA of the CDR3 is TGTGCCAGCAGTCCCCCCCCCGGACAGTCCCATGGCTGCACCTTC.